A selection of T cell receptor beta chains follows, all from one sample in a study of CD8 T cells in ankylosing spondylitis. Using its own MiXCR run on the 5' RACE reads, TCRdb lists one record per CDR3 protein. The data contain about 240,000 distinct CDR3 sequences, approximately 11% of them seen just once; the ten biggest clones take up 5.5% to 8%. The source material was blood, either unsorted or a sorted T cell fraction (not recorded which). The receptors here all came from a male donor with ankylosing spondylitis or in good health (not recorded which). CDR3s include the opening cysteine and the closing phenylalanine or tryptophan. D genes are given only for firm matches. Size values are once, few and many counts, or a class for expanded clones, and some rows have none.

v_call: TRBV2
d_call: TRBD2
clone_size: -
j_call: TRBJ2-1
cdr3_aa: CASLAGGYNEQFF
cdr3_nt: TGTGCCAGCTTGGCGGGGGGGTACAATGAGCAGTTCTTC

v_call: TRBV7-8
d_call: -
clone_size: many
j_call: TRBJ1-1
cdr3_aa: CASSLAPTTEAFF
cdr3_nt: TGTGCCAGCAGCTTAGCCCCGACAACTGAAGCTTTCTTT

v_call: TRBV27
d_call: TRBD1
clone_size: -
j_call: TRBJ1-2
cdr3_aa: CASRTPSRDRNYGYTF
cdr3_nt: TGTGCCAGCAGGACCCCCTCTAGGGACAGAAACTATGGCTACACCTTC

v_call: TRBV29-1
d_call: -
clone_size: -
j_call: TRBJ1-2
cdr3_aa: CSVEDSGNGYTF
cdr3_nt: TGCAGCGTTGAAGATAGTGGGAATGGCTACACCTTC

v_call: TRBV5-6
d_call: -
clone_size: many
j_call: TRBJ2-1
cdr3_aa: CATLGAGIRHSYNEQFF
cdr3_nt: TGTGCCACCCTTGGGGCGGGCATAAGGCACTCCTACAATGAGCAGTTCTTC

v_call: TRBV15
d_call: -
clone_size: many
j_call: TRBJ2-5
cdr3_aa: CATSRTATQETQYF
cdr3_nt: TGTGCCACTTCCCGGACAGCAACCCAAGAGACCCAGTACTTC

v_call: TRBV5-6
d_call: TRBD1
clone_size: many
j_call: TRBJ1-2
cdr3_aa: CASSLTGGDGYTF
cdr3_nt: TGTGCCAGCAGCTTGACAGGGGGAGATGGCTACACCTTC

v_call: TRBV12-3/TRBV12-4
d_call: -
clone_size: many
j_call: TRBJ1-2
cdr3_aa: CASSLGSYYGYTF
cdr3_nt: TGTGCCAGCAGTCTCGGCTCCTACTATGGCTACACCTTC

v_call: TRBV12-3/TRBV12-4
d_call: TRBD2
clone_size: many
j_call: TRBJ2-1
cdr3_aa: CASSLRRERGEQFF
cdr3_nt: TGTGCCAGCAGTTTGAGGCGGGAGCGTGGTGAGCAGTTCTTC

v_call: TRBV6-2/TRBV6-3
d_call: TRBD1
clone_size: -
j_call: TRBJ1-1
cdr3_aa: CASSYGNRGLGTEAFF
cdr3_nt: TGTGCCAGCAGTTACGGAAACAGGGGACTAGGGACTGAAGCTTTCTTT

v_call: TRBV7-9
d_call: -
clone_size: few
j_call: TRBJ2-7
cdr3_aa: CASSFFTNTLGYEQYF
cdr3_nt: TGTGCCAGCAGCTTTTTCACTAATACTCTCGGCTACGAGCAGTACTTC

v_call: TRBV7-9
d_call: TRBD1
clone_size: many
j_call: TRBJ2-5
cdr3_aa: CASGTAETQYF
cdr3_nt: TGTGCCAGCGGGACAGCAGAGACCCAGTACTTC

v_call: TRBV5-1
d_call: -
clone_size: many
j_call: TRBJ2-3
cdr3_aa: CASSLGVRNTDTQYF
cdr3_nt: TGCGCCAGCAGCTTGGGAGTGCGAAACACAGATACGCAGTATTTT